This record covers a single T cell receptor beta chain. The ends were cut back, 1 base at V and 4 bases at J, with 13 bases in the middle. Germline V gene lookup returns CDR1 LGHDT and CDR2 YNNKEL (reference sequence). CDR3 length: 15 residues. The source of the sample is a study of T cell responses to AZD1222 COVID-19 vaccine. Here immunoSEQ multiplex PCR was the method, and the copy in TCRdb shows in-frame clones only, minus some. The listing records under 150,000 clones. J is TRBJ1-2 and V is TRBV3-1 (or the pseudogene TRBV3-2); TRBD1 is a possible D gene (6 bases). The sequence was obtained from an adult in good health. Sequenced material: peripheral blood. CDR3 region: CASSQAPTGGYGYTF. The CDR3 coding sequence is TGTGCCAGCAGCCAAGCCCCGACAGGTGGCTATGGCTACACCTTC.